This TCR beta chain is drawn from a study of OX40 agonist ivuxolimab in advanced cancers. As regards this clone: The antigen is unknown.

TCRdb's copy holds only in-frame clones and misses some; the assay was immunoSEQ multiplex PCR. This table holds some 39,000 clones, roughly 88% found once. Between the trimmed V and J ends, which lost 7 bases and 5 bases, there was a span of 18 bases. Germline V gives CDR1 SGHRS, CDR2 YFSETQ. CDR3 length: 14 residues. Study conclusions and caveats: Among the lowest levels of clonal expansion were found in partial responders at 0.1-3.0 mg/kg.

The sequencing here drew on CD4+ or CD8+ T cells sorted from blood, taken in a trial of the OX40 agonist ivuxolimab. The J gene is TRBJ2-5, the V gene TRBV5-1; D call uncertain. This TCR came from an adult with an advanced solid tumor such as melanoma, head and neck, liver or kidney cancer. In DNA, the CDR3 is TGCGCCAGCGCCCGGCGGTGGGAAAGTGAGACCCAGTACTTC. Translating gives CASARRWESETQYF.